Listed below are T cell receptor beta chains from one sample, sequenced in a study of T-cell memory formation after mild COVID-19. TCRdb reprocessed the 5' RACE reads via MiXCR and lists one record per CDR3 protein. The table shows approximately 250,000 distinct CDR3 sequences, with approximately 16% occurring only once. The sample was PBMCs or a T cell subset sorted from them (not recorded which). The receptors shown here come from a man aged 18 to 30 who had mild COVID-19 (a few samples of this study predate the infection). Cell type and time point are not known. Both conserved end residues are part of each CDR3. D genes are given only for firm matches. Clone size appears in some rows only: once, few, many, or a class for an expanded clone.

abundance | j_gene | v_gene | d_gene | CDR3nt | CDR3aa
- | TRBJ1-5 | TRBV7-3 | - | TGTGCCAGCAGCTTGGCGGCCGGTCAGCCCCAGCATTTT | CASSLAAGQPQHF
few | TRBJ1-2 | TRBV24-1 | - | TGTGCCACCAGTCTCTCGACAGGAGCCTATGGCTACACCTTC | CATSLSTGAYGYTF
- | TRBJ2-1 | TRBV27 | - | TGTGCCAGCACCAACCCGGACAGACTAGACTACAATGAGCAGTTCTTC | CASTNPDRLDYNEQFF
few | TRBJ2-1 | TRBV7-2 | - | TGTGCCAGCAGCTTGGACTGGAGCTCCTACAATGAGCAGTTCTTC | CASSLDWSSYNEQFF
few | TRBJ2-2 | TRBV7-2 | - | TGTGCCAGCAGCTATAGACGGTCGAACACCGGGGAGCTGTTTTTT | CASSYRRSNTGELFF
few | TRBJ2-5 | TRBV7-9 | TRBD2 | TGTGCCAGCAGCTTCACTAGCGGGGGGGCCAAGGAGACCCAGTACTTC | CASSFTSGGAKETQYF
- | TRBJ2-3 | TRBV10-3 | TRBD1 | TGTGCCATCTCCGGGACAGAAATAACTAGCACAGATACGCAGTATTTT | CAISGTEITSTDTQYF
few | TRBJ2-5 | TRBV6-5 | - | TGTGCCAGCGTCTCTCCAGGACAAGAGACCCAGTACTTC | CASVSPGQETQYF
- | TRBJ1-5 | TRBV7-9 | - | TGTGCCAGCAGCTTTGAAGGATTCAATCAGCCCCAGCATTTT | CASSFEGFNQPQHF
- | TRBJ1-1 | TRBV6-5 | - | TGTGCCAGCAGTTACTCCGGACCGATGCGGGGCACTGAAGCTTTCTTT | CASSYSGPMRGTEAFF
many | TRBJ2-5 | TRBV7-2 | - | TGTGCCAGCAGTTTCCCTTACGCAGGGGGGAGAGAGACCCAGTACTTC | CASSFPYAGGRETQYF
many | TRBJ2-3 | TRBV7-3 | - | TGTGCCAGCAGCTCACGGGTCACAGATACGCAGTATTTT | CASSSRVTDTQYF
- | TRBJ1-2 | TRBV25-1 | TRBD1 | TGTGCCAGCGGGGACAGGGGACATGGCTACACCTTC | CASGDRGHGYTF
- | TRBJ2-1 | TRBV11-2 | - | TGTGCCAGCAGCCCCTACCCTAGACAGCCGAAAGGATCCTACAATGAGCAGTTCTTC | CASSPYPRQPKGSYNEQFF
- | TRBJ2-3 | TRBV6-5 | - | TGTGCCAGCAGTTACTCGGCCCAGGCAGATACGCAGTATTTT | CASSYSAQADTQYF
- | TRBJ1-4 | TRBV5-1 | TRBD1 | TGCGCCAGCAGCCCGCTGACAGGGATTGAGGAAAAACTGTTTTTT | CASSPLTGIEEKLFF
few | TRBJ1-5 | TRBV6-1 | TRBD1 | TGTGCCAGCAGTGAATTTAGGATCGGGACAGTCAATCAGCCCCAGCATTTT | CASSEFRIGTVNQPQHF
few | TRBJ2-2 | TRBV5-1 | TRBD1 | TGCGCCAGCAGCCAGGCCGGGACAGGGGGTACCGGGGAGCTGTTTTTT | CASSQAGTGGTGELFF
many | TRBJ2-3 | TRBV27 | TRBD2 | TGTGCCAGCAGTCCCGTCGGGGGGGGCGGGCCCACAGATACGCAGTATTTT | CASSPVGGGGPTDTQYF
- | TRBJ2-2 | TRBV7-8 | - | TGTGCCAGCAGCGGAGGCATTCCACGGGGCACCGGGGAGCTGTTTTTT | CASSGGIPRGTGELFF
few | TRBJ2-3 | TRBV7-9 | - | TGTGCCAGCAGCGGGGAAGCGCAGTATTTT | CASSGEAQYF
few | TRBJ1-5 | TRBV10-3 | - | TGTGCCATCAGTGGAGGGCCCGGCGGAGATCAGCCCCAGCATTTT | CAISGGPGGDQPQHF
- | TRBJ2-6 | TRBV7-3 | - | TGTGCCAGCAGCTTAGCGTCCGGACACTCTGGGGCCAACGTCCTGACTTTC | CASSLASGHSGANVLTF